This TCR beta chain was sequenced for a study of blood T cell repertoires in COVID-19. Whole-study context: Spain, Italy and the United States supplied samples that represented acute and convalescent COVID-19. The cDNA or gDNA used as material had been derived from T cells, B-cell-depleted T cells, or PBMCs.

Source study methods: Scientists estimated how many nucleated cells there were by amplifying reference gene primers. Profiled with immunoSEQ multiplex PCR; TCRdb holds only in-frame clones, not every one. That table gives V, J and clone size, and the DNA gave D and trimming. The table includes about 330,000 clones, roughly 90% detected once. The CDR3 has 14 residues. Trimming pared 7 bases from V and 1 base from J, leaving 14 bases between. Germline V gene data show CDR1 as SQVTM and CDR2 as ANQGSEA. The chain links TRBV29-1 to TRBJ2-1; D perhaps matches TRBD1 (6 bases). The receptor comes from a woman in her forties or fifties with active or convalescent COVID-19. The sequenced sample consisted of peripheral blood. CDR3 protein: CSAQTGRSYNEQFF. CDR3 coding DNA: TGCAGCGCCCAGACAGGCCGGTCCTACAATGAGCAGTTCTTC.